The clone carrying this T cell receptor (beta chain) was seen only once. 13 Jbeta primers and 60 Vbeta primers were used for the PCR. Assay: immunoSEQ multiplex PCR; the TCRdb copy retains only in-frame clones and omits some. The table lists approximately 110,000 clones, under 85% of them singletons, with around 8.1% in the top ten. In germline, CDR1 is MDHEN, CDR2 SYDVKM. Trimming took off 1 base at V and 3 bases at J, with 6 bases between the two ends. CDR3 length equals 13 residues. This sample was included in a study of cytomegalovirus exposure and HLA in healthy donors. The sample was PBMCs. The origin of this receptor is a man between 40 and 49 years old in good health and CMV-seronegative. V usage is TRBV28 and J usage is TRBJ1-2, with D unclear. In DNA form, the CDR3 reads TGTGCCAGCAGTTTATTCCAGGACTATGGCTACACCTTC. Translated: CASSLFQDYGYTF.